A selection of T cell receptor beta chains follows, all from one sample in a study of OX40 agonist ivuxolimab in advanced cancers. The table came from immunoSEQ multiplex PCR; TCRdb's copy has only in-frame clones and leaves some out. The table lists more than 50,000 clones, around 80% of them singletons. This sample comprised CD4+ or CD8+ T cells sorted from blood, obtained in a trial of the OX40 agonist ivuxolimab. These receptors were taken from an adult with an advanced solid tumor such as melanoma, head and neck, liver or kidney cancer. Each CDR3 is given without its conserved first and last residue. A clone size is listed for some rows: how often the clone was seen (once, few, many), or a class if it is expanded.

j_call	v_call	clone_size	cdr3_aa
TRBJ2-3	TRBV5-4	-	ASSPTSDTDTQY
TRBJ1-6	TRBV6-1	once	ASRTGGQGRLTLH
TRBJ2-1	TRBV5-4	once	ASSSVWGGEQF
TRBJ2-1	TRBV7-9	-	ASSLWEGHEQF
TRBJ1-4	TRBV5-4	-	ASSSAGTTNEKLF
TRBJ1-1	TRBV19	-	ASSIRPNTEAF
TRBJ1-5	TRBV5-1	-	ASSKGARTGAAQPQH
TRBJ1-1	TRBV5-5	-	ASSLAGQVNTEAF
TRBJ1-5	TRBV2	-	ASSAMGGQPQH
TRBJ1-2	TRBV18	-	ASSPTTGGDGYT
TRBJ1-4	TRBV6-1	-	ASSEVPRQTVATNEKLF
TRBJ1-5	TRBV9	-	ASSVGSGNQPQH
TRBJ1-4	TRBV12-2	-	ASRVQGPLNEKLF
TRBJ1-2	TRBV7-6	-	ASSLEGTGSVYGYT
TRBJ1-5	TRBV28	once	ASFFSNQPQH
TRBJ2-3	TRBV5-4	-	ASSSPTGGAGTDTQY
-	TRBV15	once	ATSRYGHISYEQY
TRBJ2-7	TRBV7-2	-	ASSHLLFVQY
TRBJ1-1	TRBV7-2	-	ASSPLRAGGSNTEAF
TRBJ1-4	TRBV5-4	-	ASSSDRGLYAANEKLF
TRBJ1-1	TRBV10-3	few	ATQSRVLMNTEAF
TRBJ2-7	TRBV18	-	ASSLGKGDPYEQY
TRBJ2-6	TRBV2	-	ASSRTGNSFSGANVLT
TRBJ2-1	TRBV9	-	ASSAVDRGYYNEQF
TRBJ2-5	TRBV9	-	ASSVDGRGRQETQY
TRBJ2-7	TRBV19	-	ASSIYRSSYEQY
TRBJ2-7	TRBV5-1	-	ASSNTGIYEQY
TRBJ2-2	TRBV6-6	-	ASSYSTRPELF
TRBJ1-1	TRBV9	-	ASSVHGSTIWANAEAF
TRBJ1-1	TRBV6-5	-	ASSFQGNTEAF
TRBJ1-3	TRBV7-2	few	ASSLVVGLAGNTIY
TRBJ1-2	TRBV29-1	-	SVLARDRGFGYT
TRBJ2-3	TRBV18	-	ASSPTSGGGTDTQY
TRBJ1-2	TRBV6-5	-	ASSWRDRDYGYT
TRBJ1-6	TRBV28	-	ASSLGVGDSPLH
TRBJ2-7	TRBV6-5	-	ASSPGPAYEQY
TRBJ2-3	TRBV28	-	ASSFIGLGTRGDTQY
TRBJ1-4	TRBV2	-	ASSGARGTNEKLF
TRBJ1-6	TRBV19	-	ASSSRTDSSSYNSPLH
TRBJ1-1	TRBV7-8	-	ASSSVREMNTEAF
TRBJ1-6	TRBV19	-	ASSPPRQTYNSPLH
TRBJ1-5	TRBV28	once	ASSFSGFNSNQPQH
TRBJ2-7	TRBV6-1	-	ASAKGQGKQYEQY
TRBJ2-5	TRBV9	-	ASSGSAGSQETQY
TRBJ1-5	TRBV18	few	ASSATGDQPQH
TRBJ2-1	TRBV19	-	ASSRLGGRSYNEQF